Below, 31 T cell receptor beta chains from the same sample are listed, as sequenced in a study of blood T cell repertoires in COVID-19. TCRdb keeps only in-frame clones here, not all; method: immunoSEQ multiplex PCR. The sample has nearly 350,000 clones; about 90% are singletons. Material for sequencing was peripheral blood. Source of these receptors: a woman aged 70-85 years with COVID-19, enrolled during active disease.

V gene TRBV9 combines with J gene TRBJ1-3; 8 bases are shared with TRBD1. The CDR3 extends over 15 amino acids. V gave up 4 bases and J gave up 2 bases; unmatched junction bases: 5. Germline V CDR1 and CDR2: SGDLS, YYNGEE. For the CDR3, the DNA is TGTGCCAGCAGCCCCACAGGGGGGCCTGGAAACACCATATATTTT. This codes for CASSPTGGPGNTIYF.

This chain links TRBV2 with TRBJ2-5; 9 bases are a match to TRBD2. V lost 6 bases and J lost 1; bases outside the gene matches: 6. The CDR3 consists of 15 residues. CDR1 SNHLY and CDR2 FYNNEI come from the germline V gene. CDR3 protein: CASRGAGGFQETQYF. The CDR3 region has the DNA TGTGCCAGCAGGGGAGCGGGGGGATTCCAAGAGACCCAGTACTTC.

The chain combines TRBV9 with TRBJ2-5, with 9 bases matching TRBD1. V lost 3 bases to trimming and J lost 3 bases; unmatched junction nucleotides: 3. The CDR3 contains 14 residues. The germline gives CDR1 SGDLS, CDR2 YYNGEE. The CDR3 loop reads CASSATGGEETQYF. CDR3 coding DNA: TGTGCCAGCAGCGCGACAGGGGGTGAAGAGACCCAGTACTTC.

This rearrangement joins TRBV7-2 to TRBJ2-7; the match to TRBD1 covers 7 bases. Germline V gives CDR1 SGHTA, CDR2 FQGNSA. Losses at the gene ends were 5 bases for V and 2 bases for J; bases not matched to a gene: 9. This CDR3 region has 15 residues. The CDR3 sequence: CASSGRADRAYEQYF. CDR3 bases: TGTGCCAGCAGCGGTAGAGCAGACAGGGCCTACGAGCAGTACTTC.

J is TRBJ2-5 and V is TRBV24-1; 8 nucleotides line up with TRBD2. The CDR3 totals 15 residues. The V and J ends lost 6 bases and 4 bases, in that order; junction bases with no gene match: 9. Germline V CDR1 and CDR2: KGHDR, SFDVKD. The DNA of the CDR3 is TGTGCCACCAGTTCGGGGGGGGCGCCTTCAGAGACCCAGTACTTC. This sequence encodes CATSSGGAPSETQYF.

This sequence joins TRBV29-1 and TRBJ1-2; D may be TRBD1 (5 bases). The germline V and J ends were trimmed by 6 bases and 0 bases, with 14 bases remaining between them. From germline, CDR1 is SQVTM and CDR2 ANQGSEA. The CDR3 length is 14 residues. CDR3 in amino acids: CSVRAQETNYGYTF. As DNA, the CDR3 is TGCAGCGTGCGTGCACAGGAGACTAACTATGGCTACACCTTC.

The V call is TRBV7-9, the J call TRBJ1-1; D is possibly TRBD1 (6 bases). Germline V gene sequence: CDR1 SEHNR, CDR2 FQNEAQ (reference sequence). The CDR3 totals 15 residues. V was clipped by 3 bases and J by 1 base, with 12 bases between them. The CDR3 protein is CASSFPSTGNTEAFF. The CDR3, as DNA: TGTGCCAGCAGCTTTCCCTCGACAGGGAACACTGAAGCTTTCTTT. Filled out from reference TRBV7-9 and TRBJ1-1, the complete variable domain reads DTGVSQNPRHKITKRGQNVTFRCDPISEHNRLYWYRQTLGQGPEFLTYFQNEAQLEKSRLLSDRFSAERPKGSFSTLEIQRTEQGDSAMYLCASSFPSTGNTEAFFGQGTRLTVV.

The chain combines TRBV6-5 with TRBJ1-4, with a possible D match to TRBD1 (5 bases). V lost 4 bases and J 5 bases, leaving 11 bases between the germline ends. CDR3 size: 14 residues. Germline V lookup: CDR1 MNHEY, CDR2 SVGAGI. The CDR3 reads CASSFQGGNEKLFF. Written as DNA, the CDR3 is TGTGCCAGCAGTTTCCAGGGTGGGAATGAAAAACTGTTTTTT.

The V and J genes are TRBV28 and TRBJ2-7; D is possibly TRBD1 (5 bases). V lost 6 bases and J 4 bases, leaving 13 bases between the germline ends. The CDR3 is made up of 13 amino acids. CDR1 is MDHEN, CDR2 SYDVKM, per germline. This CDR3 is CASSNSGSYEQYF. The CDR3 DNA follows: TGTGCCAGCAGCAACTCAGGGTCGTACGAGCAGTACTTC.

The rearrangement joins TRBV27 to TRBJ1-6, with 7 positions matching TRBD1. Germline values: CDR1 MNHEY, CDR2 SMNVEV (reference sequence). There are 15 residues in the CDR3. After removal of 1 base from V and 7 bases from J, the junction contained 4 bases not matched to a gene. CDR3 sequence: CASSLLSQGNSPLHF. The DNA for the CDR3 is TGTGCCAGCAGTTTATTGTCACAGGGGAATTCACCCCTCCACTTT.

CDR3 nucleotide sequence: TGTGCCAGCAAAGACAGCTATGGCTACACCTTC. Amino acids: CASKDSYGYTF. V is TRBV6-5 and J is TRBJ1-2, with D perhaps matching TRBD1 (5 bases). Trimming pared 7 bases from V and 4 bases from J, leaving 7 bases between. CDR3 length: 11 residues. The germline CDR1 and CDR2 sequences are MNHEY and SVGAGI.

The chain couples TRBV11-2 to TRBJ1-2; D uncertain. Trimming shortened V by 1 base and J by 3 bases, and 6 bases separated the two germline ends. Per the germline V gene, CDR1 is SGHAT and CDR2 is FQNNGV. CDR3 length: 13 amino acids. The CDR3 nucleotides read TGTGCCAGCAGCTTAGCCGGAGACTATGGCTACACCTTC. Protein: CASSLAGDYGYTF.

For the CDR3, the DNA is TGTGCCATTAGAGAAACAGGGGGCCTCTACAATGAGCAGTTCTTC. Amino acid sequence: CAIRETGGLYNEQFF. The chain combines TRBV10-3 with TRBJ2-1, with 9 bases fitting TRBD1. Germline-derived CDR1 and CDR2 are ENHRY and SYGVKD. The CDR3 runs to 15 residues. Trimming took 9 bases from V and 3 from J; bases not matched to a gene: 9.

This clone occurred many times. J is TRBJ1-1 and V is TRBV9, with D possibly matching TRBD1 (6 bases). Trimming removed 4 bases at V and 1 base at J, with 11 bases between. The CDR3 covers 14 residues. Looked up from germline, CDR1 is SGDLS and CDR2 is YYNGEE. The CDR3 spells CASSPWDKNTEAFF. The CDR3 DNA follows: TGTGCCAGCAGCCCGTGGGACAAGAACACTGAAGCTTTCTTT.

This sequence joins TRBV30 and TRBJ2-1, with a possible D match to TRBD2 (6 bases). The CDR3 runs to 10 residues. V gave up 6 bases and J gave up 15 bases, with 15 bases separating them. Germline CDR1 reads GTSNPN; CDR2 reads SVGIG (reference sequence). The CDR3 protein is CACGEARRFF. CDR3 nucleotides: TGTGCCTGTGGGGAGGCCCGGAGGTTCTTC.

The chain couples TRBV6-5 to TRBJ1-5; tentative D call: TRBD1 (6 bases). With 2 bases removed from V and 3 bases from J, the gap between germline ends came to 11 bases. This CDR3 has 15 amino acids. The germline gives CDR1 MNHEY, CDR2 SVGAGI. CDR3 region: CASSYAAGDNQPQHF. DNA for the CDR3: TGTGCCAGCAGTTACGCGGCAGGGGACAATCAGCCCCAGCATTTT.

The CDR3 DNA is TGCGCCAGCAGCCCAGGGGGGCCGAACTATGGCTACACCTTC. It codes for CASSPGGPNYGYTF. The chain uses TRBV4-3 and TRBJ1-2; 7 positions agree with TRBD1. V shed 4 bases and J 2 bases; nucleotides not matched to a gene: 4. Germline V gene sequence: CDR1 LGHNA, CDR2 YSLEER. The CDR3 has 14 amino acids.

The J gene is TRBJ2-7, the V gene TRBV19; 9 positions match TRBD1. CDR1 and CDR2 (germline): LNHDA, SQIVND (reference sequence). The CDR3 spans 14 residues. J gave up 4 bases and V 8 bases, and 9 bases lay outside the gene matches. CDR3 protein: CASQRGTGRYEQYF. The CDR3 DNA reads TGTGCCAGTCAACGGGGGACAGGGCGATACGAGCAGTACTTC.

The rearrangement joins TRBV18 to TRBJ1-1; TRBD1 is a possible D gene (6 bases). Trimming took off 4 bases at V and 0 bases at J, with 9 bases between the two ends. CDR1 and CDR2 from the germline V gene are KGHSH and LQKENI. The CDR3 sequence is 14 residues long. The CDR3 DNA reads TGTGCCAGCTCACGGACAGCAATGAACACTGAAGCTTTCTTT. Encoded protein: CASSRTAMNTEAFF.

This clone was recorded a few times. The chain combines TRBV19 with TRBJ1-1, with D perhaps matching TRBD1 (5 bases). Germline V lookup: CDR1 LNHDA, CDR2 SQIVND (reference sequence). Deletions cut 5 bases from V and 3 bases from J, with 16 bases between. CDR3 length: 15 residues. This CDR3 reads CASSLRTKRDTEAFF. The CDR3 nucleotides are TGTGCCAGTAGTCTCCGGACAAAACGAGACACTGAAGCTTTCTTT.

The chain carries TRBV4-3 and TRBJ2-7, with 11 nucleotides matching TRBD2. The V segment lost 4 bases and the J segment 3 bases; nucleotides outside the gene matches: 5. From germline, CDR1 is LGHNA and CDR2 YSLEER. The CDR3 has 15 residues. Here the CDR3 DNA reads TGCGCCAGCAGCCGAGTTAGCGGGGGGGACTACGAGCAGTACTTC. Translated, it gives CASSRVSGGDYEQYF.

The V and J genes are TRBV10-3 and TRBJ2-3; 11 bases are a match to TRBD2. Germline-derived CDR1 and CDR2 are ENHRY and SYGVKD. Germline trimming cut 10 bases from V and 3 bases from J; bases unmatched to any gene: 12. The CDR3 sequence is 16 residues long. The CDR3 reads CATRRVAGGQTDTQYF. CDR3 nucleotides: TGTGCCACGCGCCGTGTAGCGGGGGGGCAAACAGATACGCAGTATTTT.

V gene TRBV21-1 combines with J gene TRBJ1-2; the table calls TRBD1, which could not be checked here. TRBV21-1 is a known pseudogene. The CDR3 length is 14 residues. The CDR3 nucleotides read TGTGCCAGCATCCCGGGACAGATTAACTATGGCTACACCTTC. Translated: CASIPGQINYGYTF.

The chain is built from TRBV2 and TRBJ2-7, with TRBD1 identical over 8 bases. The CDR3 sequence is 13 residues long. Germline loops: CDR1 SNHLY, CDR2 FYNNEI. J gave up 7 bases and V 2 bases, and 4 bases lay outside the gene matches. Here the CDR3 reads CASSEWTGQEQYF. The DNA for the CDR3 is TGTGCCAGCAGTGAATGGACAGGGCAGGAGCAGTACTTC.

V and J are TRBV4-2 and TRBJ1-1; the match to TRBD1 covers 8 bases. The CDR3 is made up of 15 amino acids. Trimming removed 0 bases from V and 7 bases from J; junction bases left unmatched: 7. Germline V lookup: CDR1 LGHNA, CDR2 YNFKEQ. The CDR3 spells CASSQDLTGGREAFF. CDR3 sequence (DNA): TGTGCCAGCAGCCAAGATCTTACAGGGGGTCGTGAAGCTTTCTTT.

The rearrangement joins TRBV27 to TRBJ2-4, with 9 bases matching TRBD1. V gave up 4 bases and J gave up 9 bases; unmatched junction bases: 10. The CDR3 covers 15 residues. The germline V gene encodes CDR1 MNHEY and CDR2 SMNVEV (reference sequence). CDR3 nucleotide sequence: TGTGCCAGCAGTTCATCATCGACGGGACAGGGCATTCAGTACTTC. Its protein product is CASSSSSTGQGIQYF.

This chain uses TRBV6-6 with TRBJ1-1; a possible D gene is TRBD1 (6 bases). CDR1 and CDR2 from the germline V gene are MNHNY and SVGAGI (reference sequence). Trimming pared 4 bases from V and 0 bases from J, leaving 12 bases between. The CDR3 is 15 residues long. This CDR3 reads CASSSPRGVNTEAFF. In DNA form, the CDR3 reads TGTGCCAGCAGTTCTCCCAGGGGTGTGAACACTGAAGCTTTCTTT.

Note on this clone: This CDR3 is also generated by other DNA sequences in the sample. V usage is TRBV18 and J usage is TRBJ1-5, with 9 positions matching TRBD1. V gave up 2 bases and J gave up 1 base; unmatched junction bases: 0. The germline V gene has CDR1 KGHSH and CDR2 LQKENI. The length of the CDR3 is 15 residues. CDR3 bases: TGTGCCAGCTCACCAGGGACAGGGAGCAATCAGCCCCAGCATTTT. Protein sequence: CASSPGTGSNQPQHF.

This sequence joins TRBV27 and TRBJ1-1; D gene uncertain. The CDR3 is 14 amino acids. With 7 bases removed from V and 5 bases from J, the gap between germline ends came to 17 bases. Germline V gives CDR1 MNHEY, CDR2 SMNVEV (reference sequence). CDR3 coding DNA: TGTGCCAGCAAGATGGGAGGGATCGGGACTGAAGCTTTCTTT. Residues: CASKMGGIGTEAFF.

The chain employs TRBV5-1 and TRBJ1-2; 7 bases line up with TRBD1. CDR1 SGHRS and CDR2 YFSETQ come from the germline V gene. CDR3 length equals 14 residues. The ends lost 3 bases at V and 2 bases at J; junction bases unmatched: 4. The CDR3 DNA is TGCGCCAGCAGCTCAGGGGACAGAAACTATGGCTACACCTTC. It specifies CASSSGDRNYGYTF.

This clone occurred a few times. This chain links TRBV9 with TRBJ2-7; 8 nucleotides match TRBD2. Trimming removed 4 bases from V and 0 bases from J; junction bases left unmatched: 3. The CDR3 has 14 residues. Germline CDR1 reads SGDLS; CDR2 reads YYNGEE. Written as DNA, the CDR3 is TGTGCCAGCAGCTCCGGGGGGGTCTCCTACGAGCAGTACTTC. The encoded protein is CASSSGGVSYEQYF.